This T cell receptor (beta chain) was documented in a study of shared clonotypes between healthy human individuals. Nashville, Tennessee was home to all donors, each a Caucasian adult. Data came from immunoSEQ multiplex PCR; TCRdb stores just in-frame clones and leaves some out. The top ten hold 0.36% of the sample, which has some 2.4 million clones, roughly 93% seen once. J was trimmed by 4 bases and V by 4 bases; bases with no gene match: 10. Germline assignment: CDR1 SGHRS and CDR2 YFSETQ. The CDR3 spans 17 residues. The sequenced sample consisted of naive CD4+ T cells from PBMCs. Subset described: CD45RA+ positively selected. This clonotype was obtained from a man younger than 35 in good health. Some clones in this sample may be carry-over from other donors' samples. This rearrangement joins TRBV5-1 to TRBJ2-1, with 11 bases matching TRBD2. CDR3 loop: CASSLRLAGNPYNEQFF. DNA of the CDR3: TGCGCCAGCAGCCTACGACTAGCGGGAAACCCTTACAATGAGCAGTTCTTC.